These T cell receptor beta chains were read from a single sample in a study of preoperative IRX-2 immunotherapy in early breast cancer. Profiled with immunoSEQ multiplex PCR; TCRdb holds only in-frame clones, not every one. The table includes approximately 24,000 clones, 85% to 90% detected once. Here the sequenced sample was tumor tissue, taken after IRX-2 immunotherapy. All receptors come from a human donor with breast cancer. Each CDR3 is given with its conserved first and last residue. Fields, in order: V gene, clone size, J gene, CDR3 length, D gene, CDR3 protein, CDR3 DNA. The D gene is left open where the match is weak. Clone size appears in some rows only: once, few, many, or a class for an expanded clone.

TRBV5-6,.,TRBJ1-2,14,.,CASSFRGLHYGYTF,TGTGCCAGCAGCTTTCGGGGGCTGCACTATGGCTACACCTTC
TRBV6-6,.,TRBJ1-2,13,.,CASSKDSIYGYTF,TGTGCCAGCAGCAAAGACAGTATCTATGGCTACACCTTC
TRBV19,.,TRBJ2-2,14,TRBD1,CASSRPTGAGELFF,TGTGCCAGTAGTAGGCCGACAGGGGCCGGGGAGCTGTTTTTT
TRBV7-9,.,TRBJ2-7,13,.,CASSSGRIYEQYF,TGTGCCAGCAGCTCAGGACGGATCTACGAGCAGTACTTC
TRBV28,.,TRBJ2-2,16,.,CASSSARRLNTGELFF,TGTGCCAGCAGTTCCGCCCGGCGACTAAACACCGGGGAGCTGTTTTTT
TRBV7-7,.,TRBJ2-1,13,.,CASSLEASYEQFF,TGTGCTAGCAGCTTAGAGGCTAGTTATGAGCAGTTCTTC
TRBV19,.,TRBJ1-4,17,TRBD1,CASRYRDRGRTNEKLFF,TGTGCCAGTAGGTACCGGGACAGGGGGCGGACTAATGAAAAACTGTTTTTT
TRBV5-1,.,TRBJ2-5,11,TRBD1,CASSLDGTVYF,TGCGCCAGCAGCTTGGACGGGACAGTGTACTTC
TRBV11-3,few,TRBJ2-5,14,.,CASSALPGRETQYF,TGTGCCAGCAGCGCCTTACCAGGTCGAGAGACCCAGTACTTC
TRBV4-2,.,TRBJ2-1,15,TRBD2,CASRLSGGLYNEQFF,TGTGCCAGCAGGCTTAGCGGGGGGTTATACAATGAGCAGTTCTTC
TRBV19,.,TRBJ2-1,15,TRBD1,CASSLRDRGHDEQFF,TGTGCCAGTAGCCTCCGGGACAGGGGGCACGATGAGCAGTTCTTC
TRBV7-3,.,TRBJ1-1,13,TRBD1,CASRGQLGTEAFF,TGTGCCAGCAGGGGACAGTTAGGCACTGAAGCTTTCTTT
TRBV4-1,few,TRBJ2-1,18,TRBD1,CASSQDGLRDRVGNEQFF,TGCGCCAGCAGCCAAGACGGCCTGAGGGACAGGGTAGGCAATGAGCAGTTCTTC
TRBV29-1,.,TRBJ2-1,14,.,CSTKYLSSYNEQFF,TGCAGCACCAAATACTTAAGCTCCTACAATGAGCAGTTCTTC
TRBV18,.,TRBJ1-1,11,.,CASSLLAEAFF,TGTGCCAGCTCACTCCTTGCTGAAGCTTTCTTT
TRBV27,.,TRBJ2-3,17,TRBD2,CASSLSAGGPSTDTQYF,TGTGCCAGCAGTTTATCAGCGGGGGGGCCCAGCACAGATACGCAGTATTTT
TRBV7-9,few,TRBJ2-5,14,.,CASSLGGQGVAQYF,TGTGCCAGCAGCCTAGGAGGGCAGGGGGTGGCCCAGTACTTC
TRBV9,.,TRBJ1-5,14,.,CASSPGTINQPQHF,TGTGCCAGCAGCCCAGGGACCATTAATCAGCCCCAGCATTTT
TRBV5-4,.,TRBJ2-1,17,TRBD2,CASSLSLAGGPRGEQFF,TGTGCCAGCAGCCTTAGCTTAGCGGGGGGGCCTCGTGGTGAGCAGTTCTTC
TRBV7-9,.,TRBJ1-1,13,.,CASSLGGFTEAFF,TGTGCCAGCAGCTTAGGCGGGTTCACTGAAGCTTTCTTT
TRBV2,.,TRBJ1-5,15,.,CASSEQGHSNQPQHF,TGTGCCAGCAGTGAACAAGGACATAGCAATCAGCCCCAGCATTTT
TRBV11-3,.,TRBJ2-3,14,.,CASSLGGLLDTQYF,TGTGCCAGCAGCTTGGGCGGACTCTTGGATACGCAGTATTTT
TRBV7-8,.,TRBJ1-3,17,.,CASSLGWGASSGNTIYF,TGTGCCAGCAGCTTAGGGTGGGGGGCCAGCTCTGGAAACACCATATATTTT
TRBV28,.,TRBJ1-5,14,.,CASSRGRMGQPQHF,TGTGCCAGCAGTCGTGGCAGGATGGGGCAGCCCCAGCATTTT
TRBV29-1,.,TRBJ2-3,12,.,CSVAPSTDTQYF,TGCAGCGTTGCCCCCAGCACAGATACGCAGTATTTT
TRBV5-1,.,TRBJ2-6,16,.,CASSLVGPSGANVLTF,TGCGCCAGCAGCTTGGTCGGGCCCTCTGGGGCCAACGTCCTGACTTTC
TRBV7-9,.,TRBJ2-6,16,.,CASSLNKFSGANVLTF,TGTGCCAGCAGCTTAAATAAGTTCTCTGGGGCCAACGTCCTGACTTTC
TRBV19,few,TRBJ1-5,14,TRBD1,CASSPQGGAQPQHF,TGTGCCAGTAGTCCCCAAGGGGGCGCCCAGCCCCAGCATTTT
TRBV6-6,.,TRBJ1-1,15,TRBD1,CASSPRTGGRTEAFF,TGTGCCAGCAGTCCAAGGACAGGGGGACGCACTGAAGCTTTCTTT
TRBV5-6,once,TRBJ1-4,15,.,CASSRKTGPNEKLFF,TGTGCCAGCAGTAGGAAAACAGGACCGAATGAAAAACTGTTTTTT
TRBV28,.,TRBJ1-5,14,.,CASVPASSHQPQHF,TGTGCCAGCGTCCCTGCCTCTAGCCACCAGCCCCAGCATTTT
TRBV6-1,.,TRBJ2-3,15,TRBD2,CASSELAGGPDTQYF,TGTGCCAGCAGTGAACTAGCGGGGGGGCCAGATACGCAGTATTTT
TRBV27,.,TRBJ1-5,15,TRBD1,CASRLGTGDNQPQHF,TGTGCCAGCAGGCTTGGGACAGGGGATAATCAGCCCCAGCATTTT
TRBV5-4,.,TRBJ2-2,14,TRBD1,CASSLQGYTGELFF,TGTGCCAGCAGCCTACAGGGGTACACCGGGGAGCTGTTTTTT
TRBV7-7,.,TRBJ2-3,15,.,CASSLGGGGPNTQYF,TGTGCCAGCAGCTTAGGGGGCGGAGGTCCAAATACGCAGTATTTT
TRBV30,.,TRBJ1-5,13,.,CAWSRGPNQPQHF,TGTGCCTGGAGTAGGGGCCCCAATCAGCCCCAGCATTTT
TRBV6-1,.,TRBJ1-6,13,.,CASIVGTHSPLHF,TGTGCCAGCATCGTCGGGACTCATTCACCCCTCCACTTT
TRBV7-9,.,TRBJ2-7,14,.,CASSSGVGGAEQYF,TGTGCCAGCAGCTCGGGAGTAGGGGGCGCCGAGCAGTACTTC
TRBV11-2,.,TRBJ1-1,14,.,CASSLDRERSEAFF,TGCGCCAGCAGCTTAGATCGGGAGCGGAGTGAAGCTTTCTTT
TRBV18,.,TRBJ2-7,12,.,CASSPQTLEQYF,TGTGCCAGCTCACCACAGACTTTAGAGCAGTACTTC
TRBV5-1,once,TRBJ2-3,15,TRBD1,CASSPRTGGTDTQYF,TGCGCCAGCAGCCCACGGACAGGAGGCACAGATACGCAGTATTTT
TRBV6-1,.,TRBJ1-1,13,.,CASSDRGPGMAFF,TGTGCCAGCAGTGATCGGGGGCCGGGGATGGCTTTCTTT
TRBV5-4,.,TRBJ1-1,12,.,CASSSTLAEAFF,TGTGCCAGCAGCTCTACCTTGGCTGAAGCTTTCTTT
TRBV6-6,.,TRBJ2-1,13,.,CASNWGLGNEQFF,TGTGCCAGCAATTGGGGGCTGGGGAATGAGCAGTTCTTC
TRBV6-1,.,TRBJ2-4,15,.,CASSEIGGGKNIQYF,TGTGCCAGCAGTGAAATAGGTGGGGGCAAAAACATTCAGTACTTC
TRBV5-4,.,TRBJ2-3,17,TRBD2,CASRQPGLAGGPDTQYF,TGTGCCAGCAGACAACCGGGACTAGCGGGGGGGCCAGATACGCAGTATTTT
TRBV19,.,TRBJ2-7,15,.,CASSISGTMTYEQYF,TGTGCCAGTAGTATCTCCGGGACCATGACCTACGAGCAGTACTTC
TRBV10-3,.,TRBJ2-7,13,.,CAISKTEYYEQYF,TGTGCCATCAGTAAGACAGAGTACTACGAGCAGTACTTC
TRBV30,.,TRBJ1-6,15,.,CAWRNSGSWDSPLHF,TGTGCCTGGAGAAACTCAGGGAGTTGGGATTCACCCCTCCACTTT
TRBV9,.,TRBJ1-6,15,TRBD1,CASSVTPGGNSPLHF,TGTGCCAGCAGCGTTACCCCAGGGGGGAATTCACCCCTCCACTTT
TRBV7-2,.,TRBJ1-5,13,.,CASSLWAAQPQHF,TGTGCCAGCAGCTTATGGGCTGCCCAGCCCCAGCATTTT
TRBV12-5,few,TRBJ2-5,19,.,CASGLFAGGTGRKGETQYF,TGTGCTAGTGGTTTGTTCGCGGGGGGGACAGGGCGGAAAGGAGAGACCCAGTACTTC
TRBV5-1,once,TRBJ2-1,15,TRBD2,CASSSSGGTYNEQFF,TGCGCCAGCAGCTCAAGCGGGGGCACCTACAATGAGCAGTTCTTC
TRBV5-6,once,TRBJ2-3,13,.,CASSLGVYDTQYF,TGTGCCAGCAGCCTGGGGGTGTACGATACGCAGTATTTT